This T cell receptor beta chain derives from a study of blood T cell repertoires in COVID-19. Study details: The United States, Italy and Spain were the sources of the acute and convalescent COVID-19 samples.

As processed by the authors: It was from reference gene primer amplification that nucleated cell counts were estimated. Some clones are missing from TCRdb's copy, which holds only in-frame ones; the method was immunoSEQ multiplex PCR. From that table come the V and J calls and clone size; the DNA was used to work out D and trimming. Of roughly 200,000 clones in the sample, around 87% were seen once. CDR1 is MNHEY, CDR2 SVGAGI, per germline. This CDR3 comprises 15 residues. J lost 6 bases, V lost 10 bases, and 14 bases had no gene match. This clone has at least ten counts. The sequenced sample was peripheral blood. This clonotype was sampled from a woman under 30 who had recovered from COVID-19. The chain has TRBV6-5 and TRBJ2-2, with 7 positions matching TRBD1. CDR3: CAIAPETGNAGELFF. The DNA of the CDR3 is TGTGCCATCGCTCCGGAGACAGGGAATGCCGGGGAGCTGTTTTTT.